The 20 T cell receptor beta chains below come from one sample, sequenced in a study of shared clonotypes between healthy human individuals. Here immunoSEQ multiplex PCR was the method, and the copy in TCRdb shows in-frame clones only, minus some. The table shows some 1.5 million clones, with 96% occurring only once. The sequenced sample was naive CD4+ T cells sorted from blood. Subset noted: CD45RA+ positively selected. Every receptor here comes from a man aged 25 to 40 in good health.

The genes are TRBV11-1 and TRBJ1-1; possible D gene TRBD1, 6 bases. Germline CDR1 SGHAT, CDR2 FQDESV (reference sequence). The CDR3 is made up of 14 amino acids. Trimming took 5 bases from V and 10 from J, leaving 20 bases between them. The CDR3 sequence is CASSTRGAYLGAFF. CDR3 coding DNA: TGTGCCAGCAGCACCAGGGGAGCCTACTTGGGAGCTTTCTTT.

The rearrangement joins TRBV27 to TRBJ1-3; a possible D gene is TRBD1 (5 bases). V was cut by 6 bases and J by 2 bases, with 14 bases left in between. This CDR3 is 15 amino acids long. CDR1 is MNHEY, CDR2 SMNVEV, per germline (reference sequence). CDR3 protein: CASRPWGGAGNTIYF. The CDR3, as DNA: TGTGCCAGCAGGCCGTGGGGGGGTGCTGGAAACACCATATATTTT.

The chain couples TRBV19 to TRBJ1-2; 7 bases are shared with TRBD1. Trimming cost V 8 bases and J 7 bases; bases outside gene matches: 13. CDR3 length: 14 amino acids. Germline V gene lookup returns CDR1 LNHDA and CDR2 SQIVND (reference sequence). The CDR3 sequence is CASSTGARSRGYTF. In DNA form, the CDR3 reads TGTGCCAGTTCTACAGGGGCAAGGAGCCGTGGCTACACCTTC.

CDR3 protein: CASSQDGTGVYNEQFF. DNA for the CDR3: TGCGCCAGCAGCCAAGACGGGACAGGGGTCTACAATGAGCAGTTCTTC. The J gene is TRBJ2-1, the V gene TRBV4-1; 10 nucleotides align to TRBD1. The CDR3 is made up of 16 amino acids. J gave up 3 bases and V 0 bases, and 2 bases lay outside the gene matches. Germline CDR1 is MGHRA and CDR2 is YSYEKL.

V is TRBV6-5 and J is TRBJ2-5; 9 bases line up with TRBD1. In germline, CDR1 is MNHEY, CDR2 SVGAGI. J gave up 4 bases and V 6 bases, and 3 bases lay outside the gene matches. The CDR3 length is 13 residues. In DNA form, the CDR3 reads TGTGCCAGCAGGCGACAGGGGGGAGAGACCCAGTACTTC. Translated: CASRRQGGETQYF.

The V gene is TRBV2, the J gene TRBJ1-1; 7 bases fit TRBD1. V lost 8 bases, J lost 4 bases, and 7 bases stayed unmatched. From germline, CDR1 is SNHLY and CDR2 FYNNEI. The CDR3 consists of 13 residues. The CDR3 region is CASVPTGFTEAFF. The DNA for the CDR3 is TGTGCCAGCGTACCGACAGGGTTCACTGAAGCTTTCTTT.

The CDR3 DNA is TGTGCCAGCAGACTAGCGGGCACAGATACGCAGTATTTT. It is translated as CASRLAGTDTQYF. The V and J genes are TRBV6-5 and TRBJ2-3; 8 bases align to TRBD2. CDR1 and CDR2 from the germline V gene are MNHEY and SVGAGI. This CDR3 comprises 13 residues. J gave up 1 base and V 6 bases, and 0 bases lay outside the gene matches.

In DNA form, the CDR3 reads TGCGCCAGCAGCTTGGCGGCAGGGGCAGGCTATGGCTACACCTTC. The encoded protein is CASSLAAGAGYGYTF. This rearrangement joins TRBV5-1 to TRBJ1-2, with a weak D call TRBD1 (6 bases). Per germline, CDR1 SGHRS and CDR2 YFSETQ. Deletions cut 0 bases from V and 4 bases from J, with 13 bases between. The CDR3 runs to 15 residues.

J is TRBJ1-5 and V is TRBV28; D gene unclear. V shed 3 bases and J shed 2 bases, with 8 bases lying between them. The CDR3 is made up of 14 amino acids. Germline CDR1 reads MDHEN; CDR2 reads SYDVKM. CDR3 in amino acids: CASSFDRGNQPQHF. The CDR3 DNA is TGTGCCAGCAGTTTTGATAGGGGCAATCAGCCCCAGCATTTT.

The V and J genes are TRBV25-1 and TRBJ2-2; D unclear. Germline CDR1 and CDR2: MGHDK and SYGVNS. The germline V and J ends were trimmed by 7 bases and 0 bases, with 9 bases remaining between them. This CDR3 is built from 14 residues. CDR3 loop: CASNPRTNTGELFF. The CDR3 bases are TGTGCCAGCAATCCCAGGACGAACACCGGGGAGCTGTTTTTT.

This chain links TRBV7-8 with TRBJ2-3; D perhaps matches TRBD2 (6 bases). The ends were cut back, 2 bases at V and 6 bases at J, with 18 bases in the middle. Germline V gene sequence: CDR1 SGHVS, CDR2 FQNEAQ. The CDR3 loop spans 16 amino acids. The DNA of the CDR3 is TGTGCCAGCAGCTTAAGGCGGTTTGGGGGGATGGATACGCAGTATTTT. The encoded protein is CASSLRRFGGMDTQYF.

The chain combines TRBV6-6 with TRBJ1-2; TRBD1 agrees at 10 bases. Trimming removed 2 bases from V and 2 bases from J; junction bases left unmatched: 5. CDR3 size: 16 residues. Germline V CDR1 and CDR2: MNHNY, SVGAGI (reference sequence). The CDR3 is CASSYPGGQGNYGYTF. CDR3 DNA sequence: TGTGCCAGCAGTTACCCCGGGGGACAGGGGAACTATGGCTACACCTTC.

As for this clone: One end of the junction varies from germline; a read error may be responsible. This sequence joins TRBV6-1 and TRBJ1-1, with D perhaps TRBD1 (6 bases). The CDR3 has 14 amino acids. The V gene's germline CDR1 is MNHNS and CDR2 SASEGT. CDR3 sequence: CASSIGQIRTGAFF. The CDR3 coding sequence is TGTGCCAGCAGTATAGGACAGATACGGACTGGAGCTTTCTTT.

The chain links TRBV5-1 to TRBJ1-1, with D possibly being TRBD1 (5 bases). Trimming took 2 bases from V and 3 from J, leaving 8 bases between them. This CDR3 region has 13 residues. The germline CDR1 and CDR2 sequences are SGHRS and YFSETQ. The CDR3 nucleotides are TGCGCCAGCAGCTTTAAAGGGGACACTGAAGCTTTCTTT. Translating it yields CASSFKGDTEAFF.

This rearrangement joins TRBV6-1 to TRBJ1-5, with 7 bases aligning to TRBD1. This CDR3 has 15 amino acids. Germline V gene sequence: CDR1 MNHNS, CDR2 SASEGT. V shed 2 bases, J shed 5 bases, and the junction held 6 bases outside the gene matches. CDR3 region: CASSERGQTYQPQHF. The CDR3 DNA reads as TGTGCCAGCAGTGAACGGGGACAGACCTATCAGCCCCAGCATTTT.

The rearrangement links TRBV19 to TRBJ2-1; no reliable D call. V lost 10 bases and J lost 3, with 16 bases in between. CDR3 length: 14 residues. From germline, CDR1 is LNHDA and CDR2 SQIVND (reference sequence). CDR3: CATKARANYNEQFF. The DNA for the CDR3 is TGTGCCACCAAGGCCCGGGCCAACTACAATGAGCAGTTCTTC.

V gene TRBV5-1 combines with J gene TRBJ2-1; possibly TRBD2 for D (6 bases). This CDR3 contains 14 residues. Trimming took off 0 bases at V and 6 bases at J, with 10 bases between the two ends. CDR1 is SGHRS, CDR2 YFSETQ, per germline. This chain's CDR3 is CASSLVASVNEQFF. The CDR3 DNA follows: TGCGCCAGCAGCTTGGTGGCTAGCGTCAATGAGCAGTTCTTC. The complete variable domain, with remaining parts taken from reference TRBV5-1 and TRBJ2-1, reads KAGVTQTPRYLIKTRGQQVTLSCSPISGHRSVSWYQQTPGQGLQFLFEYFSETQRNKGNFPGRFSGRQFSNSRSEMNVSTLELGDSALYLCASSLVASVNEQFFGPGTRLTVL.

The CDR3 DNA reads as TGCGCCAGCAGCCAAAGATATGGGTATGGGGAGCAGTTCTTC. It codes for CASSQRYGYGEQFF. The V call is TRBV4-1, the J call TRBJ2-1, with D uncertain. The ends were cut back, 2 bases at V and 10 bases at J, with 15 bases in the middle. The germline gives CDR1 MGHRA, CDR2 YSYEKL. The CDR3 loop spans 14 amino acids.

The J gene is TRBJ1-5, the V gene TRBV11-2; no clear D gene. The CDR3 covers 15 residues. The V end was cut by 5 bases, the J end by 6 bases, with 17 bases between. CDR1 and CDR2 (germline): SGHAT, FQNNGV. For the CDR3, the DNA is TGTGCCAGCAGCCCTAGGTGGGGTGTCGGTCAGCCCCAGCATTTT. Amino acid sequence: CASSPRWGVGQPQHF.

The chain links TRBV4-3 to TRBJ2-7, with D perhaps matching TRBD2 (7 bases). The germline V and J ends were trimmed by 3 bases and 4 bases, with 13 bases remaining between them. This CDR3 is 14 amino acids long. Germline V gene sequence: CDR1 LGHNA, CDR2 YSLEER. The CDR3 is CASSQRGGGYEQYF. The CDR3, as DNA: TGCGCCAGCAGCCAGCGGGGAGGGGGGTACGAGCAGTACTTC.